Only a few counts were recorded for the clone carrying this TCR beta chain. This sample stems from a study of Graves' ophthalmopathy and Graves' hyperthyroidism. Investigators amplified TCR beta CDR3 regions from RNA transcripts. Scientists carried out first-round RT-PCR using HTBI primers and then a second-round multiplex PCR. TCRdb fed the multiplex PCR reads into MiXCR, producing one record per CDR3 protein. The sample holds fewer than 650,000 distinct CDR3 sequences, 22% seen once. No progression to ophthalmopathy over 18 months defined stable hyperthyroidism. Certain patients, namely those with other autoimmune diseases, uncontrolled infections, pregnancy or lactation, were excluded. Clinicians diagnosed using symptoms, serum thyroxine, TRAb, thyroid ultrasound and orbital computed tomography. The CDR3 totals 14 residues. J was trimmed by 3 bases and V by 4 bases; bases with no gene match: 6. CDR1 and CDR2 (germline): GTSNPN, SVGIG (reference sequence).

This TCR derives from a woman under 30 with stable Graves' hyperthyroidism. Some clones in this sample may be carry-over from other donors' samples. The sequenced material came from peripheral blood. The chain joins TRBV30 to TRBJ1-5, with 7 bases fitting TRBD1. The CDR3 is CAWNQGGNNQPQHF. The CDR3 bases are TGTGCCTGGAATCAGGGGGGGAACAATCAGCCCCAGCATTTT.